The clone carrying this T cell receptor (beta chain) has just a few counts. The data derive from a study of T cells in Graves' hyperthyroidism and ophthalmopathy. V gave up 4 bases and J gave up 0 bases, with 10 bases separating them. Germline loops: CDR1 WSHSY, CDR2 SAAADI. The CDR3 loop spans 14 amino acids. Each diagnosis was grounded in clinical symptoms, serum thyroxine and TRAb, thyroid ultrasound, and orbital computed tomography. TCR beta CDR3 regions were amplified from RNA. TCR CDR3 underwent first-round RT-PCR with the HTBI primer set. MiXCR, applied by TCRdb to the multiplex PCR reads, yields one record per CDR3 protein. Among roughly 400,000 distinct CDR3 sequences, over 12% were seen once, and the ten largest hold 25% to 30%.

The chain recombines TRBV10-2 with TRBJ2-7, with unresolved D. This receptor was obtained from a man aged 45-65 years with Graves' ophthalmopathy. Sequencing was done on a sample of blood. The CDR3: CASSVLKNSYEQYF. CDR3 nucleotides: TGCGCCAGCAGTGTACTTAAAAACTCCTACGAGCAGTACTTC.